This paragraph covers one T cell receptor beta chain sequence. 5'RACE template switching with UMIs produced the TCR beta cDNA. TCRdb reprocessed the 5' RACE reads and stores each CDR3 protein as one record, lacking DNA. The specimen's table records some 450,000 distinct CDR3 sequences. This entry belongs to a study of T cells expressing NK-cell markers. At the level of the study: TCR beta repertoires came from sorted CD3+CD56+NKG2C+, CD3+CD56+NKG2C- and CD3+CD56-NKG2C+ T cells. Seven donors tested HCMV-seropositive and one tested seronegative among the eight sequenced.

This CDR3 has 15 residues. Per germline, CDR1 MNHEY and CDR2 SVGAGI. The sequenced sample was blood T cells: a sorted CD56 or NKG2C T cell subset, CD4+ or CD8+ T cells, or bulk PBMC T cells (not recorded which). This TCR derives from a woman aged 18-69 years in good health. The chain uses TRBV6-5 and TRBJ2-2; TCRdb lists TRBD2, though no DNA is available to test this call. This CDR3 is CASSYYRTSTGELFF.